This is a list of T cell receptor beta chains from one sample in a study of T cell responses to AZD1222 COVID-19 vaccine. Libraries were prepared by immunoSEQ multiplex PCR; TCRdb keeps only in-frame clonotypes and omits some of them. Of roughly 150,000 clones in the sample, 80% to 95% were seen once. This material consisted of peripheral blood, taken on day 0 of AZD1222 vaccination. These TCRs come from an adult in good health. Both conserved end residues are part of each CDR3. D genes are given only for firm matches. Rows give clone size only sometimes, using once, few, many, or a class for an expanded clone.

>NA|TRBJ2-5|TRBV5-1|NA
CASSNYPSQETQYF
TGCGCCAGCAGCAACTACCCGAGCCAAGAGACCCAGTACTTC
>NA|TRBJ1-1|TRBV30|NA
CAWSEQGGGGTEAFF
TGTGCCTGGAGTGAACAGGGCGGAGGGGGCACTGAAGCTTTCTTT
>NA|TRBJ2-1|TRBV5-1|NA
CASSQDPTPYNEQFF
TGCGCCAGCAGCCAGGACCCTACGCCCTACAATGAGCAGTTCTTC
>few|TRBJ2-3|TRBV7-9|NA
CASSTPERGRLIDTQYF
TGTGCCAGCAGCACACCGGAGAGGGGGAGGTTGATAGATACGCAGTATTTT
>NA|TRBJ2-3|TRBV19|NA
CASSIKTGVTNTQYF
TGTGCCAGTAGTATAAAGACGGGGGTCACGAATACGCAGTATTTT
>NA|TRBJ1-2|TRBV2|NA
CASSPDIYGYTF
TGTGCCAGCAGCCCAGATATCTATGGCTACACCTTC
>few|TRBJ1-2|TRBV6-5|TRBD1
CASSLRDSNYGYTF
TGTGCCAGCAGTTTGAGGGACAGCAACTATGGCTACACCTTC
>NA|TRBJ2-1|TRBV10-1|TRBD2
CASSELAGGDNNEQFF
TGCGCCAGCAGTGAACTAGCGGGGGGGGATAACAATGAGCAGTTCTTC
>NA|TRBJ1-5|TRBV4-1|NA
CASSQRGAGDQPQHF
TGCGCCAGCAGCCAACGCGGGGCAGGGGATCAGCCCCAGCATTTT
>NA|TRBJ2-3|TRBV6-1|TRBD2
CASSGLAGGYSTDTQYF
TGTGCCAGCAGTGGACTAGCGGGGGGTTATAGCACAGATACGCAGTATTTT
>NA|TRBJ1-4|TRBV6-5|NA
CASSYYRPKKGEKLFF
TGTGCCAGCAGTTACTACAGACCTAAGAAGGGTGAAAAACTGTTTTTT
>NA|TRBJ1-2|TRBV5-5|NA
CASSPDEANYGYTF
TGTGCCAGCAGCCCGGACGAAGCTAACTATGGCTACACCTTC
>NA|TRBJ2-5|TRBV15|NA
CATSYGPQETQYF
TGTGCCACCAGCTACGGACCTCAAGAGACCCAGTACTTC
>NA|TRBJ2-1|TRBV5-1|TRBD2
CASSAGLAGYNEQFF
TGCGCCAGCAGCGCGGGACTAGCGGGATACAATGAGCAGTTCTTC
>NA|TRBJ2-7|TRBV10-2|TRBD2
CASSNGRNTYEQYF
TGCGCCAGCTCAAACGGGAGGAATACATACGAGCAGTACTTC
>NA|TRBJ2-7|TRBV2|TRBD1
CASSSGTGSYEQYF
TGTGCCAGCAGTTCCGGGACAGGTTCCTACGAGCAGTACTTC
>NA|TRBJ2-2|TRBV5-1|TRBD1
CASSLGTGNTGELFF
TGCGCCAGCAGCTTAGGGACAGGGAACACCGGGGAGCTGTTTTTT
>NA|TRBJ2-3|TRBV5-1|TRBD2
CASSLKLAWGTDTQYF
TGCGCCAGCAGCTTGAAACTAGCGTGGGGCACAGATACGCAGTATTTT
>NA|TRBJ2-1|TRBV7-2|NA
CASSSRQSSYYNEQFF
TGTGCCAGCAGCTCCCGACAGTCAAGCTACTACAATGAGCAGTTCTTC
>once|TRBJ2-2|TRBV13|TRBD1
CASSLAGTGRRGELFF
TGTGCCAGCAGCTTAGCGGGGACAGGAAGACGCGGGGAGCTGTTTTTT
>NA|TRBJ2-2|TRBV29-1|TRBD2
CSGLAGGQWSGELFF
TGCAGCGGCCTAGCGGGGGGGCAGTGGAGCGGGGAGCTGTTTTTT